Below, one TCR beta chain is given with its context. The antigen is not known. The V segment lost 6 bases and the J segment 6 bases; nucleotides outside the gene matches: 2. The CDR3 is 13 residues long. Germline CDR1 is WSHSY and CDR2 is SAAADI. This sample stems from a study of shared clonotypes between healthy human individuals. The study, taken as a whole, reports: Rarefaction analysis demonstrated incomplete sorted-subset sequencing notwithstanding large depth.

Profiling relied on immunoSEQ multiplex PCR, and the TCRdb table lists in-frame clones only, not all of them. The sample includes roughly 570,000 clones, 98% seen only once; the top ten take 0.25% to 0.35%. Terminally differentiated effector memory CD45RA+ cells were excluded from the naive CD8 cells, which were CD45RO-negative and positively selected for CCR7. Each sample came from a Caucasian adult donor living in Nashville, Tennessee. The receptor comes from a man under 40 in good health. The chain employs TRBV10-2 and TRBJ2-3; 11 bases agree with TRBD2. Sequencing was carried out using naive CD8+ T cells sorted from blood. The CDR3 DNA is TGCGCCAGCAGACTAGCGGGAGACGATACGCAGTATTTT. Residues: CASRLAGDDTQYF.